The TCR beta chain under discussion was sequenced for a study of CD8+ T cells in alopecia areata (dated by TCRdb to 2017 to 2018). With respect to the entire study: Treated patients were enrolled in an open-label pilot trial of oral tofacitinib, 5 to 10 mg twice daily, for moderate-to-severe alopecia areata. Tofacitinib was administered for 6 to 18 months, and 6 months of follow-up off drug were then conducted to assess delayed response and recurrence. The study used high-throughput TCRbeta sequencing to examine T cell clonal expansion in alopecia areata, in both the C3H/HeJ mouse model and human patients. Scalp tissue and sorted CD4+ and CD8+ peripheral blood T cells from patchy and totalis/universalis alopecia areata patients and from healthy controls were covered by human TCRbeta sequencing. Biopsies were taken from tofacitinib-treated patients at baseline and again at 4 and 24 weeks into treatment, and several of those patients also had a later scalp biopsy. Scalp clonality was compared across normal scalp (n=4), patchy alopecia areata scalp (n=8), and alopecia totalis/universalis scalp (n=8). RNA was obtained with the PAXgene miRNA kit for fixed scalp, the miRNeasy kit for PBMCs, and the RNeasy kit for mouse skin. Amplification of TCRbeta CDR3 regions was done by immunoSEQ multiplex PCR using 35 Vbeta forward primers and 13 Jbeta reverse primers. The research as a whole found: Unlike mouse skin, where gammadelta T cells dominate, normal human skin contains resident alphabeta T cells that get sequenced too, which complicates analysis of the scalp TCR repertoire. Shared TCR sequences between patients were less evident than in mice, which may be partly attributable to HLA diversity in the patient population. Compared with normal scalp, lesional scalp had higher clonality and more expanded CD8+ clones, particularly in alopecia totalis/universalis, a pattern that suggests antigenic drive.

The label giving this sample's time point can be read as: baseline before oral tofacitinib. Lesional scalp punch biopsies and peripheral blood were collected from alopecia areata patients. PBMCs were separated by density centrifugation and stained for CD3, CD4 and CD8, after which CD4+ and CD8+ T cells were sorted on a FACSAria. Library prep was done by the immunoSEQ multiplex PCR assay. RNA was extracted from all samples and reverse transcribed into cDNA, which served as template for TCR sequencing. First-strand cDNA was synthesized using SuperScript III with a 2:1 mix of oligo-dT and random hexamers. A synthetic immune receptor repertoire was used to measure amplification bias, and any remaining bias was corrected computationally. The authors processed their data as follows. Raw reads were preprocessed to remove errors, and CDR3 was defined according to IMGT conventions as the region from the conserved cysteine to phenylalanine. Clonality was computed as 1 minus the Shannon entropy, with the entropy normalized by log2 of the number of productive unique TCRs. Whether each scalp clone was CD4 or CD8 was inferred by checking scalp TCRbeta sequences against the CD4 and CD8 repertoires from sorted blood. Not all clones reach the TCRdb copy of this immuneACCESS table, which keeps in-frame sequences only. Checked studies attribute under half of the gap to unresolved V genes and leave the rest unexplained. Clone size and the V and J calls come from that table; the DNA yielded D and trimming. The sample table shows roughly 150,000 clones, and roughly three fifths are seen once. Together, the top ten hold under 8% of the sample.

About this clone itself: Which antigen it targets is not known. Per-base qualities were not stored, and no clone one base away is much larger.

Trimming costs V 3 bases and J 2 bases, and their ends lie 13 bases apart. The CDR3, from cysteine to phenylalanine, totals 15 residues. The CDR3 DNA has 45 bases and is translated from base 1. The germline V gene (reference sequence) supplies CDR1 WNHNN and CDR2 SYGVQD. The sample here was CD4+ T cells sorted from blood, taken at week 0. The TCR was taken from a human donor with alopecia areata. This sequence uses TRBV10-1 and TRBJ1-1; the D gene remains uncertain. CDR3 sequence: CASSERRRINTEAFF. The DNA sequence reads TGCGCCAGCAGTGAACGTCGGAGGATAAACACTGAAGCTTTCTTT.